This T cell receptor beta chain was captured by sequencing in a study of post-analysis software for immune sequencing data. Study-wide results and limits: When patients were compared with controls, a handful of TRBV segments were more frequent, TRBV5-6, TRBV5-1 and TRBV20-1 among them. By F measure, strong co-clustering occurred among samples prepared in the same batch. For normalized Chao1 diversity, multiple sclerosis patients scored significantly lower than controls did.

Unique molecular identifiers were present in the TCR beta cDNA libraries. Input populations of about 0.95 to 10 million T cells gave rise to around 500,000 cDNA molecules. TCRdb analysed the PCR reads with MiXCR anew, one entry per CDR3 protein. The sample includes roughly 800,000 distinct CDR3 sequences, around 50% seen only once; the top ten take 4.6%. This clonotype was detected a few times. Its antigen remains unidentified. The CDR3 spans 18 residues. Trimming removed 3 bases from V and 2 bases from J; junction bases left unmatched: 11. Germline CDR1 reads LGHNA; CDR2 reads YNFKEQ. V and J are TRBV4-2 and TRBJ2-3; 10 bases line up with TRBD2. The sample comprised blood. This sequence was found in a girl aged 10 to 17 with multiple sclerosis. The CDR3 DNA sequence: TGTGCCAGCAGCCACGCCGGGACTAGCGAACGCCACACAGATACGCAGTATTTT. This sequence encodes CASSHAGTSERHTDTQYF.